This is a list of T cell receptor beta chains from one sample in a study of T cell responses to AZD1222 COVID-19 vaccine. Here immunoSEQ multiplex PCR was the method, and the copy in TCRdb shows in-frame clones only, minus some. The profile shows 75,000 to 95,000 clones, 92% of them singletons. The sequencing used peripheral blood, collected on day 0 of MenACWY control vaccination. The origin of the receptors is an adult in good health. The conserved cysteine and the conserved F or W are not part of the CDR3 here.

>TRBV5-1|15|TRBJ1-3
ASSLDAGTYSGNTIY
>TRBV5-1|12|TRBJ2-4
ASSDTGAENIQY
>TRBV6-5|14|TRBJ2-3
ASSYVAGGRWDTQY
>TRBV2|11|TRBJ1-4
ASSRQGNEKLF
>TRBV18|12|TRBJ1-2
ASSPGPGERGYT
>TRBV5-1|12|TRBJ1-4
ASRTDRANEKLF
>TRBV19|13|TRBJ2-7
ASSIASGSSYEQY
>TRBV12-3/TRBV12-4|11|TRBJ1-5
ASSDDSNQPQH
>TRBV9|12|TRBJ2-1
ASSPRQIGVEQF
>TRBV6-6|12|TRBJ1-5
ASSWQGRGQPQH
>TRBV3-1/TRBV3-2|11|TRBJ1-5
ASSQEVNQPQH
>TRBV14|13|TRBJ2-1
ASSQDLRGFGEQF
>TRBV19|10|TRBJ2-7
ASSRGQYEQY
>TRBV6-1|15|TRBJ1-6
ASSEGQGSSYNSPLH
>TRBV6-1|12|TRBJ1-1
ASSEAGANTEAF
>TRBV19|15|TRBJ2-7
ASSPSGTSGLIYEQY
>TRBV30|14|TRBJ1-1
AWTAEVETGSTEAF
>TRBV7-3|11|TRBJ1-5
ASSSWGGQPQH
>TRBV6-1|12|TRBJ2-1
ASSDTSGGNEQF
>TRBV2|10|TRBJ2-7
ASSGPGYEQY
>TRBV9|11|TRBJ1-5
ASSVDGRQPQH
>TRBV3-1/TRBV3-2|14|TRBJ1-1
ASSPYPGQGNTEAF
>TRBV29-1|10|TRBJ1-1
SVDRGGTEAF
>TRBV5-1|13|TRBJ2-3
ASSFGLAGTDTQY
>TRBV5-1|13|TRBJ1-3
ASSMDRLSGNTIY
>TRBV28|13|TRBJ1-4
ASSPLGTVNEKLF
>TRBV4-3|16|TRBJ1-4
ASSQDPGQGGTNEKLF
>TRBV5-1|13|TRBJ1-1
ASSLEGNSGAEAF
>TRBV19|10|TRBJ2-7
ASSTDSYEQY
>TRBV4-1|11|TRBJ1-1
ASSREERTEAF
>TRBV5-4|15|TRBJ2-3
ASSPGTSGRPTDTQY
>TRBV6-6|13|TRBJ2-2
ASTGLAENFGELF
>TRBV14|11|TRBJ1-2
ASSQGTFYGYT
>TRBV10-1|12|TRBJ1-4
ASSESGANEKLF
>TRBV29-1|12|TRBJ2-7
SVEDGTKHYEQY
>TRBV7-3|12|TRBJ1-3
ASSDSPSGNTIY
>TRBV6-1|12|TRBJ1-5
ASSDVHGAGPQH
>TRBV18|12|TRBJ2-7
ASSPSGLTYEQY
>TRBV12-3/TRBV12-4|11|TRBJ1-4
ASSFPGIEKLF
>TRBV29-1|12|TRBJ2-2
SVVRGPNTGELF
>TRBV7-2|12|TRBJ2-3
ASSSSQITDTQY
>TRBV28|12|TRBJ2-7
ASSFLAGFLEQY
>TRBV19|14|TRBJ1-5
ASSIGIQGAFQPQH
>TRBV6-6|13|TRBJ1-1
ASSYSQGPTTEAF
>TRBV5-5|11|TRBJ2-4
ASSLEGMDIQY
>TRBV5-8|12|TRBJ1-1
ASSLAGREREAF